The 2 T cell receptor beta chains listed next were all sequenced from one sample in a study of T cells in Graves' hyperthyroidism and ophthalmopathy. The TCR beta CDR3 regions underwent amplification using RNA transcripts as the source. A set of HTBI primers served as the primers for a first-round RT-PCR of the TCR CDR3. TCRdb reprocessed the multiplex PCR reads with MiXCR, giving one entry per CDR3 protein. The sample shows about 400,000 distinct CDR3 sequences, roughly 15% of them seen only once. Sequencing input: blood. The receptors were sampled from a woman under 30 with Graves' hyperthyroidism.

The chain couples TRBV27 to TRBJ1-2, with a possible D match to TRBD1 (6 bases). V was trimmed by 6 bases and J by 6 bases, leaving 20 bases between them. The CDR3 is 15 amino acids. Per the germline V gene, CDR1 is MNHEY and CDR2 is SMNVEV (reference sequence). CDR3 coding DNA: TGTGCCAGCAGCCCCCGCCGGAGCACAGGGCATGGCTACACCTTC. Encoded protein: CASSPRRSTGHGYTF.

DNA for the CDR3: TGTGCCAGCAGTAAGCCGGGACTAGCGGGGAGACCTTCCTACAATGAGCAGTTCTTC. It is translated as CASSKPGLAGRPSYNEQFF. This chain uses TRBV6-1 with TRBJ2-1; 13 bases are shared with TRBD2. The CDR3 totals 19 residues. Germline CDR1 reads MNHNS; CDR2 reads SASEGT. V dropped 5 bases and J dropped 1; count of bases not matched to a gene: 11.